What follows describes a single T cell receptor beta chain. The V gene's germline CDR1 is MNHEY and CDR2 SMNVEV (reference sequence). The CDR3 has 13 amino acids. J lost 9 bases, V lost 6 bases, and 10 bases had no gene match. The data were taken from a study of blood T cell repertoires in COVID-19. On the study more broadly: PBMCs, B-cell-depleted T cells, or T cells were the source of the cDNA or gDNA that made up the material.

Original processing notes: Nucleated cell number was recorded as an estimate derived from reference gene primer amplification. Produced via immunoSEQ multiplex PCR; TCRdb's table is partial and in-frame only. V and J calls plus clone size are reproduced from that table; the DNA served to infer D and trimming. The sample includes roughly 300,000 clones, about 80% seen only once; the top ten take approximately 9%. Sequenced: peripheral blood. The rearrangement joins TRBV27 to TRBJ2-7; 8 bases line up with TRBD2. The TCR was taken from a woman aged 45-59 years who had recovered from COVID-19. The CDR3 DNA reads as TGTGCCAGCAGCCTGGGGGGTAGCGGGGCGCAGTACTTC. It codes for CASSLGGSGAQYF.